The 9 T cell receptor beta chains reported below all come from one sample, sequenced in a study of cytomegalovirus exposure and HLA in healthy donors. The PCR employed 60 Vbeta primers together with 13 Jbeta primers. Sequenced by immunoSEQ multiplex PCR; TCRdb stores in-frame clones only, minus some. This sample has roughly 97,000 clones, with around 9.6% found just once. Material: PBMCs. These receptors were obtained from a man aged 45-65 years in good health and CMV-seropositive.

There are a few counts of this clone. CDR3 in amino acids: CASSLVTGIYGYTF. CDR3 sequence (DNA): TGTGCCAGCAGCTTAGTGACAGGGATCTATGGCTACACCTTC. The chain joins TRBV11-3 to TRBJ1-2; 7 bases align to TRBD1. The trim removed 1 base at V and 4 bases at J, leaving 3 bases unmatched. CDR1 and CDR2 (germline): SGHNT, YENEEA. This CDR3 has 14 amino acids.

The chain recombines TRBV14 with TRBJ1-5; no firm D call. Germline V gene lookup returns CDR1 SGHDN and CDR2 FVKESK. The V end lost 0 bases, the J end lost 9 bases, and 9 bases lay between the germline ends. The CDR3 contains 13 residues. DNA for the CDR3: TGTGCCAGCAGCCAAGATAAACGGGGGCCCCAGCATTTT. As protein: CASSQDKRGPQHF.

In nucleotides, the CDR3 is TGTGCCAGTAGGTCTCGTATCTATAGCAATCAGCCCCAGCATTTT. This sequence encodes CASRSRIYSNQPQHF. This sequence joins TRBV19 and TRBJ1-5; D gene unclear. The V end lost 6 bases, the J end lost 0 bases, and 12 bases lay between the germline ends. This CDR3 spans 15 amino acids. Germline CDR1 is LNHDA and CDR2 is SQIVND (reference sequence).

In this sample, this clone turned up a few times. This sequence joins TRBV7-2 and TRBJ1-5, with TRBD1 matching 10 bases. This CDR3 has 16 residues. Germline CDR1 is SGHTA and CDR2 is FQGNSA. Trimming removed 7 bases from V and 4 bases from J; junction bases left unmatched: 10. CDR3 sequence (DNA): TGTGCCAGCACTACCGGGGACAGGGGTTTGAATCAGCCCCAGCATTTT. It translates to CASTTGDRGLNQPQHF. Full variable domain (missing parts from reference TRBV7-2 and TRBJ1-5): GAGVSQSPSNKVTEKGKDVELRCDPISGHTALYWYRQSLGQGLEFLIYFQGNSAPDKSGLPSDRFSAERTGGSVSTLTIQRTQQEDSAVYLCASTTGDRGLNQPQHFGDGTRLSIL.

J is TRBJ2-5 and V is TRBV4-1; TRBD1 matches at 7 bases. Trimming at V came to 1 base and at J to 1 base, leaving 9 bases not matched to a gene. The germline gives CDR1 MGHRA, CDR2 YSYEKL. The CDR3 spans 17 residues. The CDR3 is CASSQGGGGRAQETQYF. The CDR3 DNA sequence: TGCGCCAGCAGCCAAGGAGGGGGCGGCAGGGCCCAAGAGACCCAGTACTTC.

Worth noting for this clone: One end of the junction does not line up with germline, which may come from a read error. The chain uses TRBV19 and TRBJ2-1; D possibly corresponds to TRBD2 (6 bases). This CDR3 spans 12 amino acids. Looked up from germline, CDR1 is LNHDA and CDR2 is SQIVND (reference sequence). CDR3 amino acids: CASSARLVHWVF. The CDR3 DNA sequence: TGTGCCAGTAGTGCGCGACTAGTTCACTGGGTCTTC.

The chain couples TRBV29-1 to TRBJ1-2, with D maybe TRBD1 (6 bases). CDR1 is SQVTM, CDR2 ANQGSEA, per germline. This CDR3 spans 13 amino acids. V was clipped by 3 bases and J by 2 bases, with 10 bases between them. CDR3 sequence reads: CSVEGAGNYGYTF. The CDR3 DNA follows: TGCAGCGTTGAGGGGGCAGGAAACTATGGCTACACCTTC. The full variable domain, completed using reference TRBV29-1 and TRBJ1-2, is SAVISQKPSRDICQRGTSLTIQCQVDSQVTMMFWYRQQPGQSLTLIATANQGSEATYESGFVIDKFPISRPNLTFSTLTVSNMSPEDSSIYLCSVEGAGNYGYTFGSGTRLTVV.

By proportion, this clone is medium-sized. The chain couples TRBV28 to TRBJ1-6; 8 bases are a match to TRBD1. The CDR3 length is 13 residues. V dropped 5 bases and J dropped 15; count of bases not matched to a gene: 9. Germline lookup yields CDR1 MDHEN and CDR2 SYDVKM. The DNA for the CDR3 is TGTGCCAGCAGTCCACGGACAGGGAGCCTCCTCCACTTT. Residues: CASSPRTGSLLHF.

This clone was seen more than once but under ten times. The CDR3 loop reads CASSQVTGDVYEQYF. Written as DNA, the CDR3 is TGCGCCAGCAGCCAAGTAACAGGGGATGTCTACGAGCAGTACTTC. This rearrangement joins TRBV4-3 to TRBJ2-7; 7 bases are shared with TRBD1. J gave up 3 bases and V 1 base, and 6 bases lay outside the gene matches. The CDR3 has 15 amino acids. Germline lookup yields CDR1 LGHNA and CDR2 YSLEER.